These 5 T cell receptor beta chains were all obtained from the same sample, sequenced in a study of T-cell memory formation after mild COVID-19. MiXCR, applied by TCRdb to the 5' RACE reads, yields one record per CDR3 protein. The sample has 300,000 to 400,000 distinct CDR3 sequences, 10% to 15% seen once. The sample was PBMCs or a T cell subset sorted from them (not recorded which). Every receptor here comes from a man aged 18 to 29 who had mild COVID-19 (a few samples of this study predate the infection). Cell type and time point are not known.

In its sample, this clonotype was seen a few times. This rearrangement joins TRBV5-5 to TRBJ2-2, with 7 bases that match TRBD2. CDR3 length equals 16 residues. The germline CDR1 and CDR2 sequences are SGHKS and YYEKEE (reference sequence). The junction had 4 bases not matched to a gene; V was cut back by 2 bases and J by 0 bases. The CDR3 DNA sequence: TGTGCCAGCAGCTTCAGGAGCGGGACGAACACCGGGGAGCTGTTTTTT. Its translation is CASSFRSGTNTGELFF. Full variable domain (rest looked up from reference TRBV5-5 and TRBJ2-2): DAGVTQSPTHLIKTRGQQVTLRCSPISGHKSVSWYQQVLGQGPQFIFQYYEKEERGRGNFPDRFSARQFPNYSSELNVNALLLGDSALYLCASSFRSGTNTGELFFGEGSRLTVL.

The chain joins TRBV6-1 to TRBJ2-1, with D possibly matching TRBD2 (5 bases). The V gene lost 4 bases and the J gene lost 0 bases, with 16 bases spanning the gap. Germline V gene lookup returns CDR1 MNHNS and CDR2 SASEGT. The CDR3 runs 17 residues. The CDR3: CASSGPYPTSSYNEQFF. The CDR3 DNA reads TGTGCCAGCAGTGGCCCCTACCCTACTAGCTCCTACAATGAGCAGTTCTTC.

V gene TRBV20-1 combines with J gene TRBJ2-1; the D gene is possibly TRBD2 (5 bases). Trimming cost V 7 bases and J 5 bases, with 24 bases left between them. From germline, CDR1 is DFQATT and CDR2 SNEGSKA (reference sequence). The CDR3 totals 16 residues. The CDR3 DNA is TGCAGTGTACCTAGCCGTTTTGGAAAGGGTCACAATGAGCAGTTCTTC. Protein: CSVPSRFGKGHNEQFF.

This clonotype came up many times. The J gene is TRBJ2-7, the V gene TRBV5-1; perhaps TRBD1 as D (5 bases). Germline assignment: CDR1 SGHRS and CDR2 YFSETQ. Between the trimmed V and J ends, which lost 4 bases and 6 bases, there was a span of 14 bases. CDR3 length equals 13 residues. CDR3 sequence (DNA): TGCGCCAGCAGCGCGGACAAAATTTCCGAGCAGTACTTC. Residues: CASSADKISEQYF.

This clonotype was counted a few times. The chain has TRBV10-2 and TRBJ2-3; 9 bases agree with TRBD1. Trimming took 5 bases from V and 3 from J; bases not matched to a gene: 6. The CDR3 runs 15 residues. Germline CDR1 WSHSY, CDR2 SAAADI. The DNA for the CDR3 is TGCGCCAGCAGTCCTCGAGGACAGGGGACAGATACGCAGTATTTT. It codes for CASSPRGQGTDTQYF.